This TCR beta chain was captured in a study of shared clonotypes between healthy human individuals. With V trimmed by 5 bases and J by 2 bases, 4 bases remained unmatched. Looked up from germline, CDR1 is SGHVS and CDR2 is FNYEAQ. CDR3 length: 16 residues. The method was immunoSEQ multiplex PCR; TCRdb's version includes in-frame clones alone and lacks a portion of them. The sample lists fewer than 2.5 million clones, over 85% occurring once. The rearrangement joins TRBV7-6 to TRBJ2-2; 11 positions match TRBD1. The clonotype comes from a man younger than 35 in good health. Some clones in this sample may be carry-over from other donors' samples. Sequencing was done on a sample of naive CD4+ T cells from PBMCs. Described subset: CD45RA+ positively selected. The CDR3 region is CASSGRTGGNTGELFF. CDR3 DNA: TGTGCCAGCAGCGGTAGGACAGGGGGCAACACCGGGGAGCTGTTTTTT.